A selection of T cell receptor beta chains follows, all from one sample in a study of blood T cell repertoires in COVID-19. Clones were sequenced by immunoSEQ multiplex PCR, and TCRdb holds only the in-frame ones, with some missing. The sample holds 130,000 to 150,000 clones; about 89% are singletons and the top ten take 11%. Sequenced input: PBMCs or T cells enriched from blood (not recorded which). All receptors come from a man in his sixties who had recovered from COVID-19. Each CDR3 is given with its conserved first and last residue. A D gene is named only where the DNA matches it firmly. A clone size is listed for some rows: how often the clone was seen (once, few, many), or a class if it is expanded.

d_call clone_size j_call v_call cdr3_length cdr3_aa cdr3_nt
- few TRBJ2-5 TRBV9 13 CASSVEGSETQYF TGTGCCAGCAGCGTAGAGGGGTCAGAGACCCAGTACTTC
- few TRBJ1-4 TRBV28 12 CASSPPRGKLFF TGTGCCAGCAGTCCCCCCCGGGGAAAACTGTTTTTT
- - TRBJ2-3 TRBV7-3 19 CASSLNHFTRDFSTDTQYF TGTGCCAGCAGCTTAAATCACTTTACCCGGGATTTTAGCACAGATACGCAGTATTTT
TRBD2 - TRBJ2-7 TRBV18 18 CASSPFGLAGEGGYEQYF TGTGCCAGCTCACCATTTGGGCTAGCGGGAGAAGGTGGGTACGAGCAGTACTTC
TRBD1 - TRBJ1-2 TRBV7-2 13 CASSSGQGMSYTF TGTGCCAGCAGCTCGGGACAGGGTATGAGCTACACCTTC
- - TRBJ1-2 TRBV4-2 11 CASSQNNGYTF TGTGCCAGCAGCCAAAACAATGGCTACACCTTC
- - TRBJ1-5 TRBV28 15 CASSFKTTGNQPQHF TGTGCCAGCAGTTTTAAGACAACGGGCAATCAGCCCCAGCATTTT
TRBD1 - TRBJ2-2 TRBV11-3 14 CASAGTGGTGELFF TGTGCCAGCGCGGGGACAGGCGGCACCGGGGAGCTGTTTTTT
- - TRBJ2-2 TRBV5-4 15 CASSLGSARSGELFF TGTGCCAGCAGCTTGGGTTCGGCCCGGAGCGGGGAGCTGTTTTTT
- few TRBJ1-1 TRBV5-4 14 CASSSRVMNTEAFF TGTGCCAGCAGCTCCAGGGTAATGAACACTGAAGCTTTCTTT
- - TRBJ2-2 TRBV2 21 CASSEALSPTLTAANTGELFF TGTGCCAGCAGTGAAGCGCTTAGTCCGACCCTAACAGCGGCGAACACCGGGGAGCTGTTTTTT
TRBD1 - TRBJ1-1 TRBV7-3 14 CASSLGTGNTEAFF TGTGCCAGCAGCTTGGGGACAGGGAACACTGAAGCTTTCTTT
- - TRBJ1-1 TRBV2 14 CASRGELKNTEAFF TGTGCCAGCCGGGGGGAGCTAAAGAACACTGAAGCTTTCTTT
- - TRBJ2-3 TRBV6-6 12 CATSRGTDTQYF TGTGCCACCTCACGGGGGACAGATACGCAGTATTTT
- - TRBJ1-4 TRBV5-1 16 CASSSDGRAPGEKLFF TGCGCCAGCAGTTCGGACGGCAGGGCCCCGGGCGAAAAACTGTTTTTT
- - TRBJ1-1 TRBV6-5 14 CASSYAGARTEAFF TGTGCCAGCAGTTACGCGGGGGCGCGAACTGAAGCTTTCTTT
TRBD1 few TRBJ2-1 TRBV28 17 CASSFPIDRESYNEQFF TGTGCCAGCAGTTTTCCCATCGACAGGGAATCCTACAATGAGCAGTTCTTC
TRBD2 - TRBJ2-3 TRBV5-1 16 CASSLAGGGAGDTQYF TGCGCCAGCAGCTTGGCGGGCGGGGGGGCCGGAGATACGCAGTATTTT
TRBD1 - TRBJ1-5 TRBV5-5 16 CASSARGTRGDQPQHF TGTGCCAGCAGCGCACGGGGGACCAGGGGGGATCAGCCCCAGCATTTT
- - TRBJ2-2 TRBV19 14 CASNGGGGTGELFF TGTGCCAGTAATGGGGGCGGTGGGACCGGGGAGCTGTTTTTT
- - TRBJ2-5 TRBV5-4 13 CASSLLAEETQYF TGTGCCAGCAGCTTATTAGCGGAAGAGACCCAGTACTTC
- - TRBJ1-6 TRBV25-1 16 CASSDPKAGYNSPLHF TGTGCCAGCAGTGATCCCAAAGCAGGCTATAATTCACCCCTCCACTTT
- - TRBJ1-5 TRBV3-1/TRBV3-2 17 CASSQARGEHSNQPQHF TGTGCCAGCAGCCAAGCCCGTGGGGAGCATAGCAATCAGCCCCAGCATTTT
TRBD2 once TRBJ2-1 TRBV19 16 CASSILGLASYNEQFF TGTGCCAGTAGTATACTGGGACTAGCGAGTTACAATGAGCAGTTCTTC
- - TRBJ1-2 TRBV6-5 13 CASSYSTGNDYTF TGTGCCAGCAGTTACTCGACGGGGAATGACTACACCTTC
TRBD2 once TRBJ2-5 TRBV7-9 14 CASSLAGGQETQYF TGTGCCAGCAGCCTAGCGGGGGGGCAAGAGACCCAGTACTTC
TRBD1 - TRBJ1-5 TRBV28 14 CASSYPTGLKPQHF TGTGCCAGCAGTTACCCGACAGGGTTGAAGCCCCAGCATTTT
- few TRBJ1-2 TRBV4-1 12 CASSEDRYGYTF TGCGCCAGCAGTGAAGACAGATATGGCTACACCTTC
TRBD2 - TRBJ2-7 TRBV4-1 15 CASSQGLASSYEQYF TGCGCCAGCAGCCAAGGACTAGCTTCCTCCTACGAGCAGTACTTC
TRBD2 - TRBJ2-1 TRBV18 15 CASSPRRGDGNEQFF TGTGCCAGCTCACCACGCCGGGGGGACGGCAATGAGCAGTTCTTC
TRBD1 - TRBJ2-6 TRBV28 15 CASSPGGSGANVLTF TGTGCCAGCAGCCCAGGGGGCTCTGGGGCCAACGTCCTGACTTTC
- - TRBJ2-1 TRBV7-9 12 CASSQGSGEQFF TGTGCCAGCAGCCAGGGGTCTGGTGAGCAGTTCTTC
- - TRBJ1-4 TRBV18 14 CASSPSRTNEKLFF TGTGCCAGCTCTCCGTCGAGAACTAATGAAAAACTGTTTTTT
- - TRBJ1-1 TRBV11-2 12 CASSLTGTGAFF TGTGCCAGCAGCCTGACCGGGACTGGGGCTTTCTTT
TRBD2 few TRBJ2-3 TRBV15 19 CATSRDPVARGGPGDTQYF TGTGCCACCAGCAGAGACCCGGTTGCGCGGGGGGGCCCGGGAGATACGCAGTATTTT
- - TRBJ1-6 TRBV7-9 15 CASSSNRDMNSPLHF TGTGCCAGCAGCTCAAACCGGGACATGAATTCACCCCTCCACTTT
TRBD1 - TRBJ1-5 TRBV27 15 CASSQGQGGNQPQHF TGTGCCAGCAGTCAGGGACAGGGGGGCAATCAGCCCCAGCATTTT
- - TRBJ2-1 TRBV6-5 15 CASTWGTNSYNEQFF TGTGCCAGCACTTGGGGGACAAACTCCTACAATGAGCAGTTCTTC
- - TRBJ1-2 TRBV24-1 13 CATQGGTYNGYTF TGTGCCACCCAGGGTGGGACATATAACGGCTACACCTTC
TRBD1 - TRBJ2-7 TRBV11-2 14 CASSLGQGVYEQYF TGTGCCAGCAGCTTAGGACAGGGTGTCTACGAGCAGTACTTC
TRBD2 - TRBJ2-1 TRBV20-1 14 CSASLQRGDNGQFF TGCAGTGCTAGTCTCCAGCGGGGGGACAATGGGCAGTTCTTC
- - TRBJ1-2 TRBV25-1 11 CASSRTGGYTF TGTGCCAGCAGTCGGACTGGGGGCTACACCTTC
TRBD2 few TRBJ2-1 TRBV28 14 CASSLGGRRNEQFF TGTGCCAGCAGTTTGGGCGGGAGGCGGAATGAGCAGTTCTTC
TRBD1 - TRBJ1-1 TRBV18 15 CASSPLPTGDTEAFF TGTGCCAGCTCACCCCTGCCGACAGGGGACACTGAAGCTTTCTTT
- - TRBJ1-2 TRBV9 15 CASSVETTYNYGYTF TGTGCCAGCAGCGTAGAAACTACTTATAACTATGGCTACACCTTC
TRBD2 - TRBJ2-7 TRBV15 15 CATSRGTSGPYEQYF TGTGCCACCAGCAGAGGGACTAGCGGTCCCTACGAGCAGTACTTC
- - TRBJ1-1 TRBV24-1 14 CATSDSRGNTEAFF TGTGCCACCAGTGATTCAAGGGGAAACACTGAAGCTTTCTTT